This TCR beta chain originates from a study of breast tumors, draining lymph nodes, adjacent tissues. TCRdb redid the calling of the multiplex PCR reads with MiXCR, one entry per CDR3 protein. The data show under 85,000 distinct CDR3 sequences, with roughly 19% seen just once and about 2.4% held by the top ten. Germline V gene sequence: CDR1 LNHNV, CDR2 YYDKDF (reference sequence). CDR3 length: 11 amino acids. The V and J ends lost 4 bases and 8 bases respectively, with 5 bases between them. Axillary draining lymph nodes of breast cancer patients supplied the node samples. Study results and caveats: Compared with lymph nodes, tumors were less diverse; compared with nontumor tissue, more. Findings are consistent with lymph node origin and intratumoral expansion of most tumor T cells. Luminal-like breast cancer showed significantly greater tumor-nontumor repertoire similarity than basal-like breast cancer did.

Many counts were recorded for this clonotype. Its antigen is undetermined. The TCR comes from a female donor with breast cancer. Some clones in this sample may be carry-over from other donors' samples. V and J are TRBV15 and TRBJ1-4; D is uncertain. The sample was axillary lymph node tissue. CDR3 residues: CATSMEEKLFF. CDR3 bases: TGTGCCACCAGCATGGAGGAAAAACTGTTTTTT.